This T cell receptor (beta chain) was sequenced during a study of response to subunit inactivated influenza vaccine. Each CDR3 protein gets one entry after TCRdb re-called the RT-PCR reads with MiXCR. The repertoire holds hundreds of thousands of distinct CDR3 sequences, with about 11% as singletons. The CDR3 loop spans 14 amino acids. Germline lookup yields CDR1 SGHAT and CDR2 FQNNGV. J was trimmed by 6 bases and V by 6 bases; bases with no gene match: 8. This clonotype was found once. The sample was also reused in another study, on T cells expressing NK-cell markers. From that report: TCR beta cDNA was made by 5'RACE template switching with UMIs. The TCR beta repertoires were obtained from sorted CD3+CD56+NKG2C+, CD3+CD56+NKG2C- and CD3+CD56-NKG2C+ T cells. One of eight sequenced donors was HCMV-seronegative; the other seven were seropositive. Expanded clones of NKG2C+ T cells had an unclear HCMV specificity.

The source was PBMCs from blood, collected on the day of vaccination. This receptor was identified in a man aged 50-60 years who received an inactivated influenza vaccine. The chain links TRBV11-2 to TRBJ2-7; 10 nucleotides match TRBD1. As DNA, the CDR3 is TGTGCCAGCAGGAGGACAGGGGGTGACTCCGAGCAGTACTTC. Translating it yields CASRRTGGDSEQYF. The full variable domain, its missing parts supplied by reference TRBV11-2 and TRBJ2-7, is EAGVAQSPRYKIIEKRQSVAFWCNPISGHATLYWYQQILGQGPKLLIQFQNNGVVDDSQLPKDRFSAERLKGVDSTLKIQPAKLEDSAVYLCASRRTGGDSEQYFGPGTRLTVT.